This is a list of T cell receptor beta chains from one sample in a study of response to subunit inactivated influenza vaccine. TCRdb itself ran the RT-PCR reads through MiXCR, one entry per CDR3 protein. Of more than 450,000 distinct CDR3 sequences listed, approximately 10% are singletons. Separately, the same data were catalogued under a study of T cells expressing NK-cell markers.

This specimen consisted of PBMCs from blood, obtained on the day of vaccination. The receptor set was obtained from a man between 50 and 59 years old who received an inactivated influenza vaccine. Each CDR3 is given with its conserved first and last residue. D genes are given only for firm matches. Part of the rows lack a size; the others show once, few, many or a class for expanded clones.

TRBV7-3	.	.	TRBJ2-1	TGTGCCAGCAGCGCCCACCGGACTTCAGATTACAATGAGCAGTTCTTC	CASSAHRTSDYNEQFF
TRBV14	.	.	TRBJ2-7	TGTGCCAGCAGCCAAGATCGTATAGAGCAGTACTTC	CASSQDRIEQYF
TRBV7-9	TRBD2	many	TRBJ2-2	TGTGCCAGCAGCTTCACTAGCGGGAGGACGAACACCGGGGAGCTGTTTTTT	CASSFTSGRTNTGELFF
TRBV4-1	TRBD2	few	TRBJ2-2	TGCGCCAGCAGCCAAGATTCCTTTGGAGTCGGACTAGCGGGAAACACCGGGGAGCTGTTTTTT	CASSQDSFGVGLAGNTGELFF
TRBV6-5	.	few	TRBJ2-1	TGTGCCAGCATTTTTCAGGGGAGCTCCTACAATGAGCAGTTCTTC	CASIFQGSSYNEQFF
TRBV12-3/TRBV12-4	.	many	TRBJ2-2	TGTGCCAGCAGTCGTGACAGTTTTGGGGAGCTGTTTTTT	CASSRDSFGELFF
TRBV30	.	.	TRBJ2-1	TGTGCCTGGAACGGGGGCTCCTACAATGAGCAGTTCTTC	CAWNGGSYNEQFF
TRBV5-1	.	.	TRBJ2-1	TGCGCCAGCAGCTCAGGGGGGCCCCGTCGTTACGAGCAGTTCTTC	CASSSGGPRRYEQFF
TRBV9	TRBD1	few	TRBJ2-1	TGTGCCAGCAGCCCTAGGGTCACAGGGGGCCTTTACAATGAGCAGTTCTTC	CASSPRVTGGLYNEQFF
TRBV2	.	.	TRBJ1-5	TGTGCCAGCACCACCATGACAGGTTCCAATAGCAATCAGCCCCAGCATTTT	CASTTMTGSNSNQPQHF
TRBV6-2/TRBV6-3	TRBD1	.	TRBJ1-2	TGTGCCAGCAGGCCCCAACCGGGACAGGGAGACTATGGCTACACCTTC	CASRPQPGQGDYGYTF
TRBV12-3/TRBV12-4	.	few	TRBJ2-7	TGTGCCAGCAGTTTCCAGGTTAGAACCGTACTAAGCTCCTACGAGCAGTACTTC	CASSFQVRTVLSSYEQYF
TRBV6-6	.	few	TRBJ2-7	TGTGCCAGCAGTTTTAATGGGGCCTACGAGCAGTACTTC	CASSFNGAYEQYF
TRBV12-3/TRBV12-4	.	.	TRBJ1-1	TGTGCCAGCAGTAAAGGCGCCCGGGACGGTGAAGCTTTCTTT	CASSKGARDGEAFF
TRBV27	TRBD1	.	TRBJ2-7	TGTGCCAGCAACCGTCCCGGGACAGGGTCCGAGCAGTACTTC	CASNRPGTGSEQYF
TRBV29-1	TRBD1	.	TRBJ2-2	TGCAGCGTTGGACAGGGGCCCGGGGAGCTGTTTTTT	CSVGQGPGELFF
TRBV7-2	TRBD1	many	TRBJ1-1	TGTGCCAGCAGCTTAGGGGACAGGGGTTCAGCTTTCTTT	CASSLGDRGSAFF
TRBV6-2/TRBV6-3	.	few	TRBJ2-7	TGTGCCAGCATGGGTATGTGGAAAGACTTC	CASMGMWKDF
TRBV5-1	.	.	TRBJ1-1	TGCGCCAGCAGCTTAAGCGGGGTTGAAGCTTTCTTT	CASSLSGVEAFF
TRBV6-5	.	.	TRBJ1-4	TGTGCCAGCACTCCAAGGTCGGGGTTGTTTTTT	CASTPRSGLFF
TRBV18	TRBD1	.	TRBJ2-7	TGTGCCAGCTCACCGATACAGGGGTACAGCGAGCAGTACTTC	CASSPIQGYSEQYF
TRBV5-6	TRBD2	few	TRBJ2-5	TGTGCCAGCAGCTTGGCCCTAGCGGGAGGGGAGGAAGAGACCCAGTACTTC	CASSLALAGGEEETQYF
TRBV2	.	many	TRBJ2-3	TGTGCCAGCAGCCAGGGAGCACCGAGCACAGATACGCAGTATTTT	CASSQGAPSTDTQYF
TRBV5-1	.	few	TRBJ2-7	TGCGCCAGCAGCTTGGAGGTTGGCCAGGGTTACGAGCAGTACTTC	CASSLEVGQGYEQYF
TRBV2	TRBD1	.	TRBJ2-1	TGTGCCAGCGGCAGGGGGCGTTCCTACAATGAGCAGTTCTTC	CASGRGRSYNEQFF
TRBV7-2	.	many	TRBJ1-3	TGTGCCAGCAGCTTAGATAGATCCTCTGGAAACACCATATATTTT	CASSLDRSSGNTIYF